The sequence of this T cell receptor beta chain was determined in a study of blood T cells in healthy people across ages (dated by TCRdb to 2014 to 2015). For context, the study as a whole: In model experiments, template switching captured about one uniquely barcoded TCR beta cDNA molecule for every two T cells. The study measured age-related changes in TCR beta repertoire diversity using deep sequencing normalized with unique cDNA molecular identifiers. Donors were grouped into four age groups: young (average approximately 15 years), middle-aged (39), aged (around 56) and long-lived (about 82). To avoid experimental bias, donors of different ages were randomly spread across the sequencing lanes. Using the same blood draw, the study looked at two additional independent replicas of 1 million unique cDNA reads for two donors, one aged 18 to 30 and the other aged 80 or older. The paper as a whole reports these results and caveats: Because the CMV infection status of the donors was unknown, age-related changes in expanded clonotypes may potentially have been confounded. As age increased, observed TCR beta diversity per million T cells dropped in a roughly linear way, and a significant reduction was already evident by age about 40. Observed TCR beta diversity correlated strongly with the percentage of naive T cells measured by flow cytometry. Bulk unsorted PBMC profiling prevented conclusive comparison of naive and antigen-experienced compartments. Estimates of total diversity from one million sequenced T cells were regarded as lower bounds and underestimates. Compared with the aged group, more naive CD4+ T cells, fewer expanded clones and increased TCR diversity were shown by the long-lived group, suggesting age selection.

The donors were some 39 Caucasian individuals from Russia, aged about 6 to 95 years, who were systemically healthy. Approximately 11 milliliters of peripheral blood were drawn from each donor into EDTA-treated Vacutainer tubes. Ficoll-Paque density-gradient centrifugation was used to isolate PBMCs, with at least 7 million per sample. Trizol reagent was used to extract total RNA from the PBMCs, yielding at least 5 micrograms per sample. For every donor, an aliquot of PBMCs went through flow cytometry to measure the percentages of naive CD45RAhigh/CD27high T cells. Library method: 5' RACE. A second roughly 6 to 11 cycle PCR used a sample-barcoded 5' primer and a J-beta primer mix. A unique molecular identifier was introduced onto each TCR beta cDNA molecule by a template-switch 5' adaptor carrying 12 random nucleotides. At least 3 million CDR3-containing paired-end reads were obtained from each sample. All of the RNA was converted into first-strand cDNA using the Mint cDNA synthesis kit, with a TRBC-specific oligonucleotide serving as the primer. All cDNA was treated with uracil-DNA glycosylase and then went through a first 18-cycle PCR with the universal primers M1SS and BC2_uni_R. On the authors' methods: Normalization of each sample was performed by random selection of 1 million high-quality reads, each carrying a distinct molecular identifier. Instead of being binned into consensus sequences, reads with shared molecular identifiers were discarded. MiTCR, with a Q25 quality threshold and the strictest error-elimination algorithm, was used for CDR3 identification, clonotype clustering and error correction. A nonparametric unseen species model with Euler transformation was used to estimate lower-bound total TCR beta diversity. The raw public data were reprocessed by TCRdb itself: fastp quality trimming at Q25, MiXCR clonotype calling, in-frame beta chains only. Under each unique CDR3 protein, matching rows form one entry showing the most common genes and DNA. These V and J calls are TCRdb output, not the study's own analysis. This sample is represented by over 1,500,000 distinct CDR3 sequences; approximately 40% of them were singletons. Clones ranked in the top ten supply 20% to 25% of the sample.

Per the germline V gene (reference sequence), MNHEY is the CDR1 and SMNVEV is the CDR2. Trimming costs V 7 bases and J 4 bases, and their ends lie 18 bases apart. The CDR3 runs 15 amino acids, cysteine and phenylalanine included. Only CDR3 DNA remains: 45 bases, in frame from the first base. This clonotype has a handful of counts. No antigen is known for it. No base quality information exists; no much larger clone differs at one position. The sequencing sample was made of blood. The receptor comes from a human donor in good health. Recombination connected TRBV27 to TRBJ2-3, with the identity of the D gene unclear. The CDR3 amino acid sequence is: CASTLSQAVSDTQYF. The nucleotide sequence reads TGTGCCAGCACCCTGTCCCAAGCCGTGTCAGATACGCAGTATTTT.